The present T cell receptor beta chain was sequenced within a study of blood T cell repertoires in COVID-19 (dated by TCRdb to the early 2020s). Background for the entire study: Samples from collaborators originated in the United States, Italy and Spain and spanned both the acute and convalescent phases of COVID-19. The material from the prospective study consisted of cDNA or gDNA derived from T cells, B-cell-depleted T cells, or PBMCs. Deeply sampled blood TCRbeta repertoires from subjects exposed to, actively infected with, or recovered from COVID-19 were included in the dataset. The repertoires were made available in a free public database intended to serve as a resource for research on the immune response to SARS-CoV-2. The samples were drawn from two sources: the first 160 participants of the ongoing ImmuneRACE study, and over 1,000 subjects contributed by 6 global collaborators. Nearly every sample came with metadata listing a de-identified subject ID, COVID-19 status, age in years and sex. Where available, HLA class I and class II types were obtained from metadata supplied by the sample provider rather than from assay-based typing. The investigation overall reported the following: The amount of clinical and demographic metadata varied by source and participant and was provided uncurated.

The immunoSEQ Assay, a bias-controlled multiplex PCR, was used to amplify TCRbeta CDR3 regions from genomic DNA. In the paper's pipeline: The number of nucleated cells in each sample was estimated from the amplification of reference gene primers within the assay. To quantify the absolute abundance of each unique TCRbeta CDR3 rearrangement, sequence reads were collapsed and filtered. Productive Simpson clonality was computed per sample as the square root of Simpson's diversity index over productive rearrangements. The immuneACCESS repertoire file appears here via TCRdb, limited to in-frame rearrangements. These files lack a portion of the clones; in checked studies, under half of the deficit traces to unresolved V genes, and the cause of the others is not known. The V and J calls and clone size are taken from that table; D and trimming were inferred from the DNA. This sample holds roughly 190,000 clones; approximately 90% were observed only once. Together, the top ten hold approximately 4.4% of the sample.

Collaborating institutions collected whole blood in K2EDTA tubes following their own protocols. For TCRbeta analysis, collaborators shipped samples in one of three forms: frozen whole blood, isolated PBMCs, or DNA extracted from either of those sample types. This clone was counted a few times. Its antigen has not been determined. No base-level quality is on record; no much larger clone is a single base apart. The CDR3 runs 15 residues from the cysteine to the phenylalanine. Just the 45-base CDR3 DNA is kept, in frame starting at base 1. The trim is 0 bases for V and 0 bases for J, with a gap of 6 bases between the germline ends. According to the germline V gene, CDR1 reads SGDLS and CDR2 reads YYNGEE.

The source of this sequence is a human donor in a cohort sampled during active COVID-19. Sequenced material: peripheral blood. The rearrangement joined TRBV9 to TRBJ2-2, with no D gene named confidently. The CDR3 amino acid sequence is: CASSVALANTGELFF. The DNA sequence reads TGTGCCAGCAGCGTAGCCCTCGCGAACACCGGGGAGCTGTTTTTT.